This entry lists 20 T cell receptor beta chains sequenced from one sample in a study of T-cell reconstitution after alpha-beta-depleted transplantation in children. Using unique molecular identifiers, the investigators prepared the TCRbeta library. TCRdb used MiXCR to reprocess the PCR reads, holding one entry per CDR3 protein. The table lists about 280,000 distinct CDR3 sequences, roughly 12% of them singletons. Source: peripheral blood, taken 180 days after TCRalphabeta/CD19-depleted stem cell transplant. These receptors all stem from a male patient between 2 and 10 years old who had a stem cell transplant for chronic granulomatous disease, so the T cells may come from the graft donor.

This clonotype was detected only once. The chain joins TRBV20-1 to TRBJ2-5, with 9 bases matching TRBD1. This CDR3 contains 15 residues. Germline loops: CDR1 DFQATT, CDR2 SNEGSKA (reference sequence). V gave up 5 bases and J gave up 5 bases; unmatched junction bases: 12. The CDR3 loop is CSAHTTGGLRETQYF. CDR3 in DNA: TGCAGTGCTCATACTACAGGGGGCCTTAGGGAGACCCAGTACTTC.

There are many counts of this clonotype. The J gene is TRBJ2-1, the V gene TRBV6-5; weak D call: TRBD1 (6 bases). Per germline, CDR1 MNHEY and CDR2 SVGAGI. This CDR3 is 13 amino acids long. V gave up 2 bases and J gave up 8 bases, with 10 bases separating them. The CDR3 coding sequence is TGTGCCAGCAGTTACCCGCGGACAGATGAGCAGTTCTTC. It codes for CASSYPRTDEQFF.

At least ten counts were recorded for this clonotype. The genes are TRBV7-6 and TRBJ1-1; D is uncertain. V dropped 5 bases and J dropped 1 base, with 11 bases sitting between them. Looked up from germline, CDR1 is SGHVS and CDR2 is FNYEAQ. The CDR3 contains 14 residues. The CDR3 sequence: CASSRREGNTEAFF. The CDR3, as DNA: TGTGCCAGCAGCAGAAGGGAGGGGAACACTGAAGCTTTCTTT.

This clonotype has at least ten counts. This chain links TRBV12-3 or TRBV12-4 with TRBJ2-3; 11 nucleotides line up with TRBD2. This CDR3 has 17 amino acids. The V gene end was trimmed by 5 bases and the J gene end by 1 base; junction bases not matched to a gene: 8. The CDR3 DNA is TGTGCCAGCAGTACCAGACTAGCGGGATTTCGCACAGATACGCAGTATTTT. This encodes CASSTRLAGFRTDTQYF.

By share, this clonotype counts as medium-sized. The chain uses TRBV5-1 and TRBJ2-7; 11 nucleotides align to TRBD2. The germline V gene has CDR1 SGHRS and CDR2 YFSETQ. V gave up 4 bases and J gave up 4 bases; unmatched junction bases: 7. The CDR3 consists of 15 residues. The DNA for the CDR3 is TGCGCCAGCAGCCCCTCCGGGACTAGCGGATACGAGCAGTACTTC. Translation: CASSPSGTSGYEQYF.

This clonotype was recorded at least ten times. The chain links TRBV4-1 to TRBJ1-1, with D tentatively TRBD1 (5 bases). CDR3 length: 14 amino acids. V was cut by 3 bases and J by 1 base, with 9 bases left in between. Germline V gives CDR1 MGHRA, CDR2 YSYEKL. The chain's CDR3 is CASSHMDTNTEAFF. CDR3 in DNA: TGCGCCAGCAGCCATATGGACACGAACACTGAAGCTTTCTTT.

This clonotype was observed many times. The chain combines TRBV3-1 with TRBJ2-7; no firm D call. This CDR3 spans 14 amino acids. V was trimmed by 0 bases and J by 5 bases, leaving 11 bases between them. Germline assignment: CDR1 LGHDT and CDR2 YNNKEL (reference sequence). This CDR3 is CASSQDLVPNEQYF. CDR3 in DNA: TGTGCCAGCAGCCAAGATCTAGTCCCCAACGAGCAGTACTTC.

In the case of this clonotype: At one end, the junction sequence differs from germline, possibly due to a read error. V usage is TRBV6-5 and J usage is TRBJ2-7, with D possibly being TRBD1 (6 bases). This CDR3 is 14 amino acids long. The germline gives CDR1 MNHEY, CDR2 SVGAGI. The chain's CDR3 is CTSSYDRTEYEQYF. The DNA for the CDR3 is TGTACCAGCAGTTACGATAGGACAGAATACGAGCAGTACTTC.

This clonotype has only a few counts. The CDR3 DNA reads as TGTGCCAGCAGGGGGACAGTCAATCAGCCCCAGCATTTT. This codes for CASRGTVNQPQHF. The chain combines TRBV12-3 or TRBV12-4 with TRBJ1-5; the match to TRBD1 covers 7 bases. J gave up 3 bases and V 6 bases, and 2 bases lay outside the gene matches. The CDR3 length is 13 residues.

On this clonotype itself: This could be a read error, since a much larger clone is one nucleotide away. The chain couples TRBV20-1 to TRBJ2-7; 10 nucleotides line up with TRBD1. This CDR3 comprises 15 residues. CDR1 and CDR2 (germline): DFQATT, SNEGSKA (reference sequence). Here the CDR3 DNA reads TGCAGTGCTAGAGATACCGGGACAGGGGTATACGAGCAGTCCTTC. As protein: CSARDTGTGVYEQSF.

In its sample, this clonotype was seen many times. This sequence joins TRBV11-1 and TRBJ2-1, with TRBD2 matching 10 bases. The germline V gene has CDR1 SGHAT and CDR2 FQDESV (reference sequence). Germline trimming cut 1 base from V and 9 bases from J; bases unmatched to any gene: 6. The CDR3 consists of 15 residues. CDR3 DNA sequence: TGTGCCAGCAGCTTAGAGGGGACTAGCGCTGGTGAGCAGTTCTTC. The encoded protein is CASSLEGTSAGEQFF.

By share, this clonotype ranks as medium-sized. This chain joins TRBV7-9 and TRBJ2-7, with D maybe TRBD1 (6 bases). This CDR3 has 16 residues. V shed 1 base and J shed 0 bases, with 13 bases lying between them. CDR1 and CDR2 (germline): SEHNR, FQNEAQ (reference sequence). The chain's CDR3 is CASSLEIQGLSYEQYF. DNA of the CDR3: TGTGCCAGCAGCTTAGAAATACAGGGCCTCTCCTACGAGCAGTACTTC.

A few counts support this clonotype. The rearrangement uses TRBV18 and TRBJ1-5, with TRBD1 matching over 8 bases. This CDR3 spans 15 amino acids. Looked up from germline, CDR1 is KGHSH and CDR2 is LQKENI. The junction had 4 bases not matched to a gene; V was cut back by 1 base and J by 5 bases. CDR3 amino acids: CASSPLDRVDQPQHF. CDR3 nucleotides: TGTGCCAGCTCACCACTGGACAGGGTGGATCAGCCCCAGCATTTT.

The rearrangement joins TRBV2 to TRBJ2-3, with D possibly TRBD2 on 5 matching bases. Looked up from germline, CDR1 is SNHLY and CDR2 is FYNNEI. The CDR3 runs 14 residues. V lost 10 bases to trimming and J lost 2 bases, with 16 bases between them. As DNA, the CDR3 is TGTGCCAACACGAGGGCAGGACCCACAGATACGCAGTATTTT. This gives the protein CANTRAGPTDTQYF.

This clonotype came up many times. The V call is TRBV12-3 or TRBV12-4, the J call TRBJ2-1, with 14 bases that match TRBD2. The CDR3 consists of 15 residues. V dropped 5 bases and J dropped 5; count of bases not matched to a gene: 2. CDR3 sequence: CASSKGLAGDNEQFF. CDR3 DNA: TGTGCCAGCAGTAAGGGACTAGCGGGAGACAATGAGCAGTTCTTC.

This clonotype was counted many times. The chain recombines TRBV3-1 with TRBJ2-3; maybe TRBD1 (5 bases). Germline V CDR1 and CDR2: LGHDT, YNNKEL (reference sequence). CDR3 size: 15 residues. V lost 4 bases, J lost 0 bases, and 11 bases lay in between. The CDR3 loop reads CASSRRGRSTDTQYF. As DNA, the CDR3 is TGTGCCAGCAGCCGAAGGGGCCGAAGCACAGATACGCAGTATTTT.

There are many counts of this clonotype. DNA for the CDR3: TGCGCCAGCAGCCAGCCCCCCTCCGGGAGTTCGTACAATGAGCAGTTCTTC. This encodes CASSQPPSGSSYNEQFF. The J gene is TRBJ2-1, the V gene TRBV4-3; D possibly corresponds to TRBD2 (6 bases). The CDR3 is 17 amino acids. The V and J ends lost 3 bases and 4 bases respectively, with 19 bases between them. Germline V gene lookup returns CDR1 LGHNA and CDR2 YSLEER.

This clonotype was seen many times. This chain connects TRBV7-2 to TRBJ2-1; tentatively, D is TRBD2 (5 bases). The germline V gene has CDR1 SGHTA and CDR2 FQGNSA. The V end lost 5 bases, the J end lost 9 bases, and 14 bases lay between the germline ends. This CDR3 region has 13 residues. In DNA form, the CDR3 reads TGTGCCAGCAGCCCCAATGAGGGCGGTGAGCAGTTCTTC. Protein: CASSPNEGGEQFF.

This clonotype was recorded at least ten times. V gene TRBV7-8 combines with J gene TRBJ2-7, with 9 positions matching TRBD1. J was trimmed by 2 bases and V by 5 bases; bases with no gene match: 13. Per germline, CDR1 SGHVS and CDR2 FQNEAQ. This CDR3 has 17 amino acids. The CDR3 loop reads CASSRGAGQGLAYEQYF. The CDR3, as DNA: TGTGCCAGCAGCCGAGGAGCCGGACAGGGGTTAGCCTACGAGCAGTACTTC. The full variable domain, its missing parts supplied by reference TRBV7-8 and TRBJ2-7, is GAGVSQSPRYKVAKRGQDVALRCDPISGHVSLFWYQQALGQGPEFLTYFQNEAQLDKSGLPSDRFFAERPEGSVSTLKIQRTQQEDSAVYLCASSRGAGQGLAYEQYFGPGTRLTVT.

On this clonotype itself: A read error may explain this, as a much larger clone is one base away. The V call is TRBV20-1, the J call TRBJ1-4, with D tentatively TRBD1 (5 bases). The CDR3 sequence is 17 residues long. Per germline, CDR1 DFQATT and CDR2 SNEGSKA (reference sequence). The CDR3 region is CSARTGLLITTNEKMFF. In DNA form, the CDR3 reads TGCAGTGCTAGAACGGGACTCTTAATAACAACTAATGAAAAAATGTTTTTT.